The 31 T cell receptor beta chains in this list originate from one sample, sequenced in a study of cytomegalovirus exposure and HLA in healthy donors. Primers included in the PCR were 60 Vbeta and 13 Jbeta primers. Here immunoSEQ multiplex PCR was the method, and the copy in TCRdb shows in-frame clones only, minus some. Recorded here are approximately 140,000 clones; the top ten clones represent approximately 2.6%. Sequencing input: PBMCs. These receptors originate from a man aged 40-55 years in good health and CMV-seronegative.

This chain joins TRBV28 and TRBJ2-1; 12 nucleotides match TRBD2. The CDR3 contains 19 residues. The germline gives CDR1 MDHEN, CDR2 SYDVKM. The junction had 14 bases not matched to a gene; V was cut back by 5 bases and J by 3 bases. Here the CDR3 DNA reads TGTGCCAGCAGTGGAGGCGCTTCTAGCGGGGGGGCGGGCTACAATGAGCAGTTCTTC. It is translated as CASSGGASSGGAGYNEQFF.

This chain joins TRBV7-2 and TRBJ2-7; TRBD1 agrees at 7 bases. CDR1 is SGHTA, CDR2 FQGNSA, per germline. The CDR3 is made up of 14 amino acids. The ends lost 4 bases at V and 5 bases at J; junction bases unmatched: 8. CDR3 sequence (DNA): TGTGCCAGCAGCTCCACACAGGGGTTTAACGAGCAGTACTTC. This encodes CASSSTQGFNEQYF.

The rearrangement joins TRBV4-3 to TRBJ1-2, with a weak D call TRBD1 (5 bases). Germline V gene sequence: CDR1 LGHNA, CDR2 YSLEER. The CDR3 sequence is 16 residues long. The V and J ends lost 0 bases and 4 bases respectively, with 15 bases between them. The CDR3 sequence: CASSQDLAGLGYGYTF. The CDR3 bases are TGCGCCAGCAGCCAAGATCTGGCAGGGCTCGGCTATGGCTACACCTTC.

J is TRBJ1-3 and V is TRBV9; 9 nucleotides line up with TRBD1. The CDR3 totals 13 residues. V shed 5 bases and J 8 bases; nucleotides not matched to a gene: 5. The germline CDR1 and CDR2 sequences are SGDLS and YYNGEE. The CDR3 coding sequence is TGTGCCAGCAGTCCGGGACAGGGACACACCATATATTTT. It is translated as CASSPGQGHTIYF.

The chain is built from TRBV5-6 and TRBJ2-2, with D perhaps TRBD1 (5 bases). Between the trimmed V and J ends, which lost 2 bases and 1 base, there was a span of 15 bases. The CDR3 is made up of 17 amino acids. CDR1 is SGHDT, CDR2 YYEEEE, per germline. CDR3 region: CASSFLADSLNTGELFF. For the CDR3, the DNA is TGTGCCAGCAGCTTCCTTGCCGACAGCTTGAACACCGGGGAGCTGTTTTTT.

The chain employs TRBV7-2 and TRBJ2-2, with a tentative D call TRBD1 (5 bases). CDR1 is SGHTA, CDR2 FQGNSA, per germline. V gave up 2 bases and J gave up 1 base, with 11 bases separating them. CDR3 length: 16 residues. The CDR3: CASSLTPTGNTGELFF. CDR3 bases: TGTGCCAGCAGCTTAACCCCTACAGGGAACACCGGGGAGCTGTTTTTT.

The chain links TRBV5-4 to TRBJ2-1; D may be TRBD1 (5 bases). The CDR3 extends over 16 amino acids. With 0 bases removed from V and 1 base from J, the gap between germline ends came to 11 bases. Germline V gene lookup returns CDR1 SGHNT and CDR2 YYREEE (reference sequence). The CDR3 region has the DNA TGTGCCAGCAGCTTGGCGGTGGGGCGTTCCTACAATGAGCAGTTCTTC. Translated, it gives CASSLAVGRSYNEQFF.

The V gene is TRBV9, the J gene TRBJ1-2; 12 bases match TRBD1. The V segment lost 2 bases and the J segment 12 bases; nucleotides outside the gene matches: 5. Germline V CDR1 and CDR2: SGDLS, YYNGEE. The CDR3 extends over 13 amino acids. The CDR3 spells CASSVGTGGDHTF. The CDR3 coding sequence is TGTGCCAGCAGCGTCGGGACAGGGGGCGACCACACCTTC.

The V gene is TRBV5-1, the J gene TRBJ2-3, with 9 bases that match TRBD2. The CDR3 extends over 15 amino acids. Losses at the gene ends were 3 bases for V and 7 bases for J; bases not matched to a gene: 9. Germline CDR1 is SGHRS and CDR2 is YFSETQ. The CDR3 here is CASSSSGTSFNTQYF. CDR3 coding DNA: TGCGCCAGCAGCTCGTCCGGGACTAGCTTTAATACGCAGTATTTT. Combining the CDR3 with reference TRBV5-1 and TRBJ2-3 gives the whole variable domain KAGVTQTPRYLIKTRGQQVTLSCSPISGHRSVSWYQQTPGQGLQFLFEYFSETQRNKGNFPGRFSGRQFSNSRSEMNVSTLELGDSALYLCASSSSGTSFNTQYFGPGTRLTVL.

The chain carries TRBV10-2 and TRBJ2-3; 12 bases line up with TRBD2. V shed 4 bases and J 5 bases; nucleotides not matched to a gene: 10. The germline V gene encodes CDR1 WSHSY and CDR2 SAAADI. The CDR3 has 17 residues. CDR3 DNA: TGCGCCAGCAGTGGAGACCGACTAGCGGGGGTGGGAGATACGCAGTATTTT. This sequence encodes CASSGDRLAGVGDTQYF.

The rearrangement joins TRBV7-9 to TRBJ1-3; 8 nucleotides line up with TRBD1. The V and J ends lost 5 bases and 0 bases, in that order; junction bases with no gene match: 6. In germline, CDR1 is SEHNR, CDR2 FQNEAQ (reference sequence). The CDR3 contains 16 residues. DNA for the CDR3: TGTGCCAGCAGCGGACAGGGACTGGTCTCTGGAAACACCATATATTTT. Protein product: CASSGQGLVSGNTIYF.

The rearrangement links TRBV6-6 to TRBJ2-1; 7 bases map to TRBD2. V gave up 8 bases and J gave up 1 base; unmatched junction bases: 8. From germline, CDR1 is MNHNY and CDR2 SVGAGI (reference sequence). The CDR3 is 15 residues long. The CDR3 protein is CASGGVAESYNEQFF. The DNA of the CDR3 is TGTGCCAGCGGGGGGGTAGCCGAATCCTACAATGAGCAGTTCTTC.

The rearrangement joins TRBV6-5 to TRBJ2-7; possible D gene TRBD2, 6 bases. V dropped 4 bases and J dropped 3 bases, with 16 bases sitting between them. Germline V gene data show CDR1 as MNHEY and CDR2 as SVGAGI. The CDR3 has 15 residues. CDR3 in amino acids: CASSSRGSYDYEQYF. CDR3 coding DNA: TGTGCCAGCAGTTCTCGGGGGTCTTATGACTACGAGCAGTACTTC.

Here the CDR3 DNA reads TGTGCCAGCAGCATCACCGGGTCGAACTATGGCTACACCTTC. Its protein is CASSITGSNYGYTF. The V and J genes are TRBV9 and TRBJ1-2; D is ambiguous. The germline V and J ends were trimmed by 4 bases and 2 bases, with 12 bases remaining between them. CDR3 length: 14 amino acids. CDR1 and CDR2 from the germline V gene are SGDLS and YYNGEE.

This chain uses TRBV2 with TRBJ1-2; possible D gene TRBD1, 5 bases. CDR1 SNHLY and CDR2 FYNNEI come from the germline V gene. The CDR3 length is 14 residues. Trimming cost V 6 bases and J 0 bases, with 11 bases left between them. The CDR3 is CASRTDTANYGYTF. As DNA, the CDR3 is TGTGCCAGCAGGACGGACACAGCTAACTATGGCTACACCTTC.

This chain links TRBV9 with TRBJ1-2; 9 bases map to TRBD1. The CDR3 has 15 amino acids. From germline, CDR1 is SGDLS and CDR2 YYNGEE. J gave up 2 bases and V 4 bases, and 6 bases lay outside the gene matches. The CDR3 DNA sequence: TGTGCCAGCAGCTCCCGGACAGGGGCAAACTATGGCTACACCTTC. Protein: CASSSRTGANYGYTF.

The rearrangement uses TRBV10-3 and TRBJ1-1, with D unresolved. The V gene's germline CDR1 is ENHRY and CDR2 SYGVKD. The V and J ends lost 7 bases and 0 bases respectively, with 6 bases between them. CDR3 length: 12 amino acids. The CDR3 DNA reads TGTGCCATCACCGGAGTGAACACTGAAGCTTTCTTT. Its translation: CAITGVNTEAFF.

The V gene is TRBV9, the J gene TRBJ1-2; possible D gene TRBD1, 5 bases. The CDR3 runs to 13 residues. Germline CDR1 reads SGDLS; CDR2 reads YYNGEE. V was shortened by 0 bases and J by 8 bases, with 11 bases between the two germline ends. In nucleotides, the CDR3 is TGTGCCAGCAGCGTAGATGGCAGGGTAGGCTACACCTTC. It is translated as CASSVDGRVGYTF.

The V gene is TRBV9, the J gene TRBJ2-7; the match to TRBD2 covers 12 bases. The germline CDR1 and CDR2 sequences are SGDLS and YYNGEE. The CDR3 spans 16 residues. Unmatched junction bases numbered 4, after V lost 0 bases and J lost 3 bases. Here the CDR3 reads CASSVAPTSGSYEQYF. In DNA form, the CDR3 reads TGTGCCAGCAGCGTAGCGCCGACTAGCGGGAGCTACGAGCAGTACTTC.

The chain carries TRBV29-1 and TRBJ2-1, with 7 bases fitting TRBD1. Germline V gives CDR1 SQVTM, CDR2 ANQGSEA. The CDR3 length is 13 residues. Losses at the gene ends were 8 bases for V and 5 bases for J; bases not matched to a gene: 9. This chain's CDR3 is CSIRQGGHNEQFF. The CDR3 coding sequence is TGCAGCATAAGACAGGGCGGGCACAATGAGCAGTTCTTC.

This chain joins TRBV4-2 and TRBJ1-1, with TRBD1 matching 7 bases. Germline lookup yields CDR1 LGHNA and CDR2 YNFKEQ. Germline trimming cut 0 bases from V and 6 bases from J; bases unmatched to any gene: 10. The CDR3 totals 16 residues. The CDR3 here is CASSQDLATGIAEAFF. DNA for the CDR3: TGTGCCAGCAGCCAAGATCTCGCGACAGGGATCGCTGAAGCTTTCTTT.

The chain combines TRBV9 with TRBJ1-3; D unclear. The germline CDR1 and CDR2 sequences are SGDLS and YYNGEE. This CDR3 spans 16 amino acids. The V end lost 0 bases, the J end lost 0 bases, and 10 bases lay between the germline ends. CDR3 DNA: TGTGCCAGCAGCGTAGGCGCCAGGTCCTCTGGAAACACCATATATTTT. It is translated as CASSVGARSSGNTIYF. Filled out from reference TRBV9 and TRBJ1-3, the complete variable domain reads DSGVTQTPKHLITATGQRVTLRCSPRSGDLSVYWYQQSLDQGLQFLIQYYNGEERAKGNILERFSAQQFPDLHSELNLSSLELGDSALYFCASSVGARSSGNTIYFGEGSWLTVV.

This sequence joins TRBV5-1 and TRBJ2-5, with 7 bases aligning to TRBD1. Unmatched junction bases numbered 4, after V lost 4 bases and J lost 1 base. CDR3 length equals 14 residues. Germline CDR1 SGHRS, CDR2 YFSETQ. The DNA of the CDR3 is TGCGCCAGCAGCCCCGGGGACAGCCAAGAGACCCAGTACTTC. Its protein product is CASSPGDSQETQYF.

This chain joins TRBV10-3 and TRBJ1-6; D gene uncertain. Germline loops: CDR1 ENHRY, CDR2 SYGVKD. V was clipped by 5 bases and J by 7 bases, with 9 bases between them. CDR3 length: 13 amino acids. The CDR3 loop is CAISFSENSPLHF. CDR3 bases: TGTGCCATCAGTTTCAGTGAAAATTCACCCCTCCACTTT.

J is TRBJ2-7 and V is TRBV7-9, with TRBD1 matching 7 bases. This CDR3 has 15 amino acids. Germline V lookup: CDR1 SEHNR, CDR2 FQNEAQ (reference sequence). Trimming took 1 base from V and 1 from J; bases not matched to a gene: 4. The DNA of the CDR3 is TGTGCCAGCAGCTTAGGACAGGGATCTTCCTACGAGCAGTACTTC. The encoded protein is CASSLGQGSSYEQYF.

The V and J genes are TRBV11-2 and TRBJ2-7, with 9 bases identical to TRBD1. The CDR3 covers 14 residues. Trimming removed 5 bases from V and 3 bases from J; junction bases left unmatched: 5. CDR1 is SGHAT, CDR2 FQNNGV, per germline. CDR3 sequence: CASSLDRGYYEQYF. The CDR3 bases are TGTGCCAGCAGCCTGGACAGGGGTTACTACGAGCAGTACTTC.

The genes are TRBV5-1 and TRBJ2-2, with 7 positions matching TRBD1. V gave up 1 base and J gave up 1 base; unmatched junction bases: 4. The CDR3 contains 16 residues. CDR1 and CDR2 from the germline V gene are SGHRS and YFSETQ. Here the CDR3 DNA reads TGCGCCAGCAGCTTGAGACAGGGAAAGAACACCGGGGAGCTGTTTTTT. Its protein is CASSLRQGKNTGELFF.

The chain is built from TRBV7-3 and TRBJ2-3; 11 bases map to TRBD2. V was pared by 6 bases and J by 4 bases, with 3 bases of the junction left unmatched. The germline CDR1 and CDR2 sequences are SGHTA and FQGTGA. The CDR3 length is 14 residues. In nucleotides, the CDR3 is TGTGCCAGCAGTCATAGCGGGGGGGCAGATACGCAGTATTTT. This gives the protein CASSHSGGADTQYF.

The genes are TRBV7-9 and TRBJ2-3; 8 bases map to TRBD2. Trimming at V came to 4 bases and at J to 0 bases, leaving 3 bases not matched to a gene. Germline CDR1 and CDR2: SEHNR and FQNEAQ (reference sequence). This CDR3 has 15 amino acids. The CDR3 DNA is TGTGCCAGCAGCTATGCGGGGGGCAGCACAGATACGCAGTATTTT. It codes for CASSYAGGSTDTQYF.

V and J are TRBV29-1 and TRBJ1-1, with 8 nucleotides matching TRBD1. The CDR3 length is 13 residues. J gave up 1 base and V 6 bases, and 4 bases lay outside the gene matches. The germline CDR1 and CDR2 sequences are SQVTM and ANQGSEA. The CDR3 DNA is TGCAGCGTAGGACAGGGCCCGAACACTGAAGCTTTCTTT. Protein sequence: CSVGQGPNTEAFF.

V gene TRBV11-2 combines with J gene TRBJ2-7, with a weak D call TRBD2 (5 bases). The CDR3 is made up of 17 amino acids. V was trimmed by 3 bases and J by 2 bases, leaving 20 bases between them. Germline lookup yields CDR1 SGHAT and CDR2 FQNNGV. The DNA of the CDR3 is TGTGCCAGCAGCTTTCCCCCGGGGTGGGGAACAACCTACGAGCAGTACTTC. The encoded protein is CASSFPPGWGTTYEQYF.